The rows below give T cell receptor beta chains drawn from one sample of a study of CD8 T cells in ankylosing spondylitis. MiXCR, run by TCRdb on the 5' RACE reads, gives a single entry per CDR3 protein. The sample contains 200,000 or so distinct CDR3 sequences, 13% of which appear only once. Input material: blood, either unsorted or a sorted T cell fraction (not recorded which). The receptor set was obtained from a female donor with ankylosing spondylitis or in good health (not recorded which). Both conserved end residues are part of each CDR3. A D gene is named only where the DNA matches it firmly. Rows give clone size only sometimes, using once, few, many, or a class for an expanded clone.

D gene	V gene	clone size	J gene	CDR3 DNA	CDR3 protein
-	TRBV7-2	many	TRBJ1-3	TGTGCCAGCAGCTTAGGGTGGGGGGGAAACACCATATATTTT	CASSLGWGGNTIYF
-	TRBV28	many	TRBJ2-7	TGTGCCAGCAGCAACCCCTATCGGGCGATGAACGAGCAGTACTTC	CASSNPYRAMNEQYF
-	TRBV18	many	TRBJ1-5	TGTGCCAGCTCACTCGGGGGTCCCAATCAGCCCCAGCATTTT	CASSLGGPNQPQHF
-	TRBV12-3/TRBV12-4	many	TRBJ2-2	TGTGCCAGCAGTCTGCCCCCGGGGGAGCTGTTTTTT	CASSLPPGELFF
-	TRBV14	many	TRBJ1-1	TGTGCCAGCAGCCTGAGTCTCGGGAACACTGAAGCTTTCTTT	CASSLSLGNTEAFF
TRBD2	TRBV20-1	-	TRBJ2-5	TGCAGTGTTCCTAGGGAGGGCCGAGAGACCCAGTACTTC	CSVPREGRETQYF
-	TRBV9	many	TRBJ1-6	TGTGCCAGCAGCGTAGATCCAAATAATTCACCCCTCCACTTT	CASSVDPNNSPLHF
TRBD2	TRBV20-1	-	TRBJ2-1	TGCAGTGGCCGAGTACTCGGGACTAGCGGGTACTACAATGAGCAGTTCTTC	CSGRVLGTSGYYNEQFF
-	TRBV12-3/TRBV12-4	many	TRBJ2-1	TGTGCCAGCAGTTTAGGGGGTCCAAACAATGAGCAGTTCTTC	CASSLGGPNNEQFF
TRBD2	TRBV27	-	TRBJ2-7	TGTGCCAGCAGTTTCAGCACTAGCGTATCCTACGAGCAGTACTTC	CASSFSTSVSYEQYF
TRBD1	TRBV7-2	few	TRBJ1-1	TGTGCCAGCAGCTTTCGGACAGGGGGCACTGAAGCTTTCTTT	CASSFRTGGTEAFF
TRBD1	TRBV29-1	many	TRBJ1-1	TGCAGCGTTCGACAGGGGGTTTCGCACACTGAAGCTTTCTTT	CSVRQGVSHTEAFF
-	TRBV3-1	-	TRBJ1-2	TGTGCCAGCAGCCCGGGACTCCCCTGCTATGGCTACACCTTC	CASSPGLPCYGYTF
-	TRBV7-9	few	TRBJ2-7	TGTGCCAGCAGCCCTGGCTCTGGTTCGAAGGCCTACGAGCAGTACTTC	CASSPGSGSKAYEQYF
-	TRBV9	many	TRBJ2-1	TGTGCCAGCGGTCGACAGAATGAGCAGTTCTTC	CASGRQNEQFF
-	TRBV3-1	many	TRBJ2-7	TGTGCCAGCAGCCCACAGGTAGGCCCCTACGAGCAGTACTTC	CASSPQVGPYEQYF
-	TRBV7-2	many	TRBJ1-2	TGTGCCAGCAGCTTAGGGGGGCTACTGCGGGGCTACACCTTC	CASSLGGLLRGYTF
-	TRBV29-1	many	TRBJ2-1	TGCAGCGCCGCAACTCTAGCGTCCAATGAGCAGTTCTTC	CSAATLASNEQFF